This T cell receptor beta chain was recorded in a study of shared clonotypes between healthy human individuals. This clone is a singleton in its sample. Its antigen is still unknown. CD45RO-negative, CCR7-selected cells formed the naive CD8 fraction, which excluded terminally differentiated effector memory CD45RA+ cells. Sorted subsets were amplified in replicate PCRs using approximately 200 ng DNA, 25,000 to 30,000 T cell genomes. Some clones are missing from TCRdb's copy, which holds only in-frame ones; the method was immunoSEQ multiplex PCR. The sample contains 2 million to 2.5 million clones, approximately 94% of which appear only once. Germline V CDR1 and CDR2: SQVTM, ANQGSEA. The CDR3 runs to 12 residues. V was cut by 6 bases and J by 5 bases, with 14 bases left in between. Notes on the study in general: Compared with clonotypes that all four donors shared, non-shared clonotypes had lower generation probabilities.

This TCR came from a man aged 18-30 years in good health. V gene TRBV29-1 combines with J gene TRBJ2-7; a possible D gene is TRBD1 (5 bases). The sequenced sample was naive CD8+ T cells sorted from blood. CDR3 amino acids: CSVGPRANEQYF. For the CDR3, the DNA is TGCAGCGTCGGGCCCAGGGCCAACGAGCAGTACTTC.